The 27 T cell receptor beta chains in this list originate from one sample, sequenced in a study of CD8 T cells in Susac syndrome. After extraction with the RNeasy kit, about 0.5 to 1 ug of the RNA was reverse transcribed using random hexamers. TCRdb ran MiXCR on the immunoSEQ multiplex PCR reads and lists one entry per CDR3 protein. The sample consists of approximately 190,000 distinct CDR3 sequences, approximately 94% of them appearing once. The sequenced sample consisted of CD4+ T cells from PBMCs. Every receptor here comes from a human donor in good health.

Here the CDR3 reads CASSLTEDPVWYEQYV. The DNA for the CDR3 is TGTGCCAGCAGCTTAACAGAGGACCCTGTGTGGTACGAGCAGTACGTC. The chain uses TRBV7-8 and TRBJ2-7; D remains unclear. This CDR3 has 16 residues. Germline V gene lookup returns CDR1 SGHVS and CDR2 FQNEAQ. V shed 2 bases and J shed 4 bases, with 18 bases lying between them.

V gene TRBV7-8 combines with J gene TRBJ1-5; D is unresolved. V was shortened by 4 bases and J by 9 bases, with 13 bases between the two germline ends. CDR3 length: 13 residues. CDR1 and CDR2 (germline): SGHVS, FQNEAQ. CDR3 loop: CASSSAKEWPQHF. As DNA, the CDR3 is TGTGCCAGCAGCTCAGCCAAGGAGTGGCCCCAGCATTTT.

The CDR3 loop is CASSYGAPNTEAFF. As DNA, the CDR3 is TGTGCCAGCAGTTACGGGGCTCCGAACACTGAAGCTTTCTTT. The V gene is TRBV6-5, the J gene TRBJ1-1; a possible D gene is TRBD1 (5 bases). The CDR3 consists of 14 residues. The germline V and J ends were trimmed by 2 bases and 1 base, with 8 bases remaining between them. Looked up from germline, CDR1 is MNHEY and CDR2 is SVGAGI.

The CDR3 coding sequence is TGTGCCAGCCGAGAGACAGATACGCAGTATTTT. Translated: CASRETDTQYF. The genes are TRBV2 and TRBJ2-3, with D unresolved. In germline, CDR1 is SNHLY, CDR2 FYNNEI. This CDR3 has 11 amino acids. Trimming took off 8 bases at V and 3 bases at J, with 6 bases between the two ends.

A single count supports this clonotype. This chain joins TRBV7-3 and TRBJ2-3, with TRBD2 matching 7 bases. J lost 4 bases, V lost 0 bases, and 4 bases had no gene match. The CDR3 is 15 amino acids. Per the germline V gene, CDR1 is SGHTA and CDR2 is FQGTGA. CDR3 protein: CASSLTPTSADTQYF. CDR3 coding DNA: TGTGCCAGCAGCTTAACGCCCACTAGCGCAGATACGCAGTATTTT.

CDR3 coding DNA: TGCGCCAGCAGCAGAACGGGGGACTACAACAATGAGCAGTTCTTC. It yields the protein CASSRTGDYNNEQFF. The V call is TRBV5-1, the J call TRBJ2-1, with 7 bases lining up with TRBD2. The CDR3 spans 15 residues. V dropped 4 bases and J dropped 5; count of bases not matched to a gene: 9. The germline gives CDR1 SGHRS, CDR2 YFSETQ.

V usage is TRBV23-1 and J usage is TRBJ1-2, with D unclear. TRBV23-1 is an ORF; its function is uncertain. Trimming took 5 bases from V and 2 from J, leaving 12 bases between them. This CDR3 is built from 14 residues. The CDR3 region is CASSSVIANYGYTF. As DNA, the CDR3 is TGCGCCAGCAGTAGTGTCATAGCAAACTATGGCTACACCTTC.

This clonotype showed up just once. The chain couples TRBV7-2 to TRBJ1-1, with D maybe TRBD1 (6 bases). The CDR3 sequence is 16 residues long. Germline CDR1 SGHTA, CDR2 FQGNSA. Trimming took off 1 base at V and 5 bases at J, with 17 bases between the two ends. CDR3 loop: CASSLDGGSLGTEAFF. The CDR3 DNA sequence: TGTGCCAGCAGCTTAGATGGGGGCTCCCTCGGGACTGAAGCTTTCTTT.

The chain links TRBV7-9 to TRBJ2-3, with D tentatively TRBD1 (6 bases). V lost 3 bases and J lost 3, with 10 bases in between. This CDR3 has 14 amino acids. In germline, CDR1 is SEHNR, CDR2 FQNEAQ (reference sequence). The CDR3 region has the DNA TGTGCCAGCAGCTTTACCAGGGGAACAGATACGCAGTATTTT. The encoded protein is CASSFTRGTDTQYF.

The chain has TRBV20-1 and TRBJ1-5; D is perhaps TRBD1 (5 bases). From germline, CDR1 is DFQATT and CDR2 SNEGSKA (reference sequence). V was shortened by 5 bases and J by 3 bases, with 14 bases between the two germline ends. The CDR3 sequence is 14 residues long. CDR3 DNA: TGCAGTGCTTCAGCAGACAGCTTCAATCAGCCCCAGCATTTT. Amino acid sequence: CSASADSFNQPQHF.

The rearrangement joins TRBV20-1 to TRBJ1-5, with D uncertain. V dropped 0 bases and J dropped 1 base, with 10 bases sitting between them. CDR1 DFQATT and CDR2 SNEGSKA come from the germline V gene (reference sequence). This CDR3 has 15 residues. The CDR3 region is CSARDLAASNQPQHF. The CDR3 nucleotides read TGCAGTGCTAGAGATCTGGCCGCCAGCAATCAGCCCCAGCATTTT.

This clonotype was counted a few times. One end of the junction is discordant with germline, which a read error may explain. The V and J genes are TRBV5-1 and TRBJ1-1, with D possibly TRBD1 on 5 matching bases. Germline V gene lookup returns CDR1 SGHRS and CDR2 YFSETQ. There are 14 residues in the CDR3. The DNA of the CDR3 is TGTGCCAGCAGTCGGGACGGAATGAACACTGAAGCTTTCTTT. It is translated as CASSRDGMNTEAFF.

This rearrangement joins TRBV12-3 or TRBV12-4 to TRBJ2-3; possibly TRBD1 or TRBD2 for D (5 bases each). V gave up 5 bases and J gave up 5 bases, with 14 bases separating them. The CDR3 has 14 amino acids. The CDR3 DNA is TGTGCCAGCAGTCGTTCAGGGAGAGAAGATACGCAGTATTTT. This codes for CASSRSGREDTQYF.

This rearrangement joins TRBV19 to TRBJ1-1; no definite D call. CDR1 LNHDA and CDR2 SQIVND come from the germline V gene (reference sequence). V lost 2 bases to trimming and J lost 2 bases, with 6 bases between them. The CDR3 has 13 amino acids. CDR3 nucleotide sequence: TGTGCCAGTAGTATACGGCGAAACACTGAAGCTTTCTTT. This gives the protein CASSIRRNTEAFF.

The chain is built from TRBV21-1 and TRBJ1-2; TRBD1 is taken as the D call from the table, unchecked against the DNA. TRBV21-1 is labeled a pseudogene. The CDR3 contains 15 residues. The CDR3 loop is CASSKARGVNYGYTF. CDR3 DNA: TGTGCCAGCAGCAAAGCCCGGGGGGTTAACTATGGCTACACCTTC.

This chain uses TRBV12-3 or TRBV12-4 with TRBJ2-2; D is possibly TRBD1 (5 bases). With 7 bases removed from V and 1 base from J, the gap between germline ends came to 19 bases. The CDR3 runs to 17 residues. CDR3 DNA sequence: TGTGCCAGCACCATACGTCTGGGGCAGCGGAACACCGGGGAGCTGTTTTTT. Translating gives CASTIRLGQRNTGELFF.

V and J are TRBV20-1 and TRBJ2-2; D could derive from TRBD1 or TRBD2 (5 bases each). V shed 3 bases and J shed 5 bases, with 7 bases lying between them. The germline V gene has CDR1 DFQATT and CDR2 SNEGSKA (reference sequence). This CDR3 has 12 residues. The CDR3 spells CSASWGTGELFF. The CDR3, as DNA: TGCAGTGCTAGTTGGGGGACCGGGGAGCTGTTTTTT.

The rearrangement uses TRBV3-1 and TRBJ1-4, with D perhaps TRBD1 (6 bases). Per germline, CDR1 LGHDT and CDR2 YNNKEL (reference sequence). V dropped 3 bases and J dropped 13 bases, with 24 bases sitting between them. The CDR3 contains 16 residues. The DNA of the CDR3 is TGTGCCAGCAGCCACAAAACGGCAGCACAGGGCTGGCCACTGTTTTTT. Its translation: CASSHKTAAQGWPLFF.

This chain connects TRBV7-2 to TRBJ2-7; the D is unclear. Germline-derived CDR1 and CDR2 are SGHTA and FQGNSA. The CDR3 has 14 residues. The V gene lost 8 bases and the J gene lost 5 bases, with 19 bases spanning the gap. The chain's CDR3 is CASATPLLRDEQYF. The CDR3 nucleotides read TGTGCCAGCGCCACCCCCCTTTTAAGAGACGAGCAGTACTTC. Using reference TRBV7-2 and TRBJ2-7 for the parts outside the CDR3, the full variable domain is GAGVSQSPSNKVTEKGKDVELRCDPISGHTALYWYRQSLGQGLEFLIYFQGNSAPDKSGLPSDRFSAERTGGSVSTLTIQRTQQEDSAVYLCASATPLLRDEQYFGPGTRLTVT.

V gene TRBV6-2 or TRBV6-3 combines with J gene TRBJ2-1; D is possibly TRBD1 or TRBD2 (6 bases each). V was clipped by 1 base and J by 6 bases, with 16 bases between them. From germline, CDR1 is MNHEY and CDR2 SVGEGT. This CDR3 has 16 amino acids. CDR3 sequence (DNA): TGTGCCAGCAGTTACTTAGCCGGGGGCCCGGTCAATGAGCAGTTCTTC. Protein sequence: CASSYLAGGPVNEQFF.

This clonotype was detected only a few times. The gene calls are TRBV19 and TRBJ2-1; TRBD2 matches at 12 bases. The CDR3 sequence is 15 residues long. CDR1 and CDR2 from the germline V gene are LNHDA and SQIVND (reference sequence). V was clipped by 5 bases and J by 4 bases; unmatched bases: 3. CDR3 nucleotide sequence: TGTGCCAGTAGTCCTCTAGCGGGGGGGTACAATGAGCAGTTCTTC. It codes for CASSPLAGGYNEQFF.

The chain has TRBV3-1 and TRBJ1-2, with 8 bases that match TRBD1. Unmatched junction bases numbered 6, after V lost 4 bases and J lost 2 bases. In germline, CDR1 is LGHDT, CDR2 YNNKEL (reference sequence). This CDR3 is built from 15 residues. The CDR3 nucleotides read TGTGCCAGCAGCCGAGGACAGGGTCAAAACTATGGCTACACCTTC. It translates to CASSRGQGQNYGYTF.

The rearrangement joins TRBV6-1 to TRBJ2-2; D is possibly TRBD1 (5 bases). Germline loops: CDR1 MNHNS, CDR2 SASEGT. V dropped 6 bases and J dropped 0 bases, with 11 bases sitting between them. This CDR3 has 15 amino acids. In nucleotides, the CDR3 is TGTGCCAGCAGACCGGACAAGGCGAACACCGGGGAGCTGTTTTTT. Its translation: CASRPDKANTGELFF.

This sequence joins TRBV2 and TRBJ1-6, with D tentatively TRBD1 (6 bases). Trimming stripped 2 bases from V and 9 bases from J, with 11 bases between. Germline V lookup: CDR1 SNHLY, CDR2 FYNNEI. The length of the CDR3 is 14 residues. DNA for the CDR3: TGTGCCAGCAGTGAACGAGGGGGATTTTCACCCCTCCACTTT. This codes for CASSERGGFSPLHF.

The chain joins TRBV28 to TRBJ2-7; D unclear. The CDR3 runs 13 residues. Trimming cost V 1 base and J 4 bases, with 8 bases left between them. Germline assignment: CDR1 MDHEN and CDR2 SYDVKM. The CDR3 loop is CASSLFRGYEQYV. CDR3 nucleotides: TGTGCCAGCAGTTTATTCCGAGGTTACGAGCAGTACGTC.

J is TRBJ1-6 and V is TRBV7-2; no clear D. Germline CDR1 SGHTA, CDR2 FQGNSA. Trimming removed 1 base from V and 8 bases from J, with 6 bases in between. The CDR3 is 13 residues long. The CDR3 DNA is TGTGCCAGCAGCTTAGTAAGGGATTCACCCCTCCACTTT. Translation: CASSLVRDSPLHF.

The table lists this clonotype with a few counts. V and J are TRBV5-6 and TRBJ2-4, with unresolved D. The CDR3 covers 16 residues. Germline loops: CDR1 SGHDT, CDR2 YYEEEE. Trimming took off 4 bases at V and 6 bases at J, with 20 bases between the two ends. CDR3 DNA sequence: TGTGCCAGCAGCCCGAGCCGGTCCGGCCTTGGAAACATTCAGTACTTC. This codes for CASSPSRSGLGNIQYF.